The 12 T cell receptor beta chains reported below all come from one sample, sequenced in a study of shared clonotypes between healthy human individuals. Sequencing was performed with immunoSEQ multiplex PCR; in TCRdb, only in-frame clones are kept and a portion is missing. Here the sample spans about 600,000 clones, 95% to 98% being singletons. Terminally differentiated effector memory CD45RA+ cells were excluded from the naive CD8 cells, which were CD45RO-negative and positively selected for CCR7. The sample was naive CD8+ T cells sorted from blood. These receptors originate from a man aged 25 to 40 in good health.

The rearrangement joins TRBV18 to TRBJ2-1; 8 nucleotides match TRBD1. Trimming at V came to 3 bases and at J to 7 bases, leaving 5 bases not matched to a gene. Germline-derived CDR1 and CDR2 are KGHSH and LQKENI. The CDR3 is 14 amino acids. In DNA form, the CDR3 reads TGTGCCAGCTCACCGCCCGGGACAGGAAATGAGCAGTTCTTC. Translating gives CASSPPGTGNEQFF.

This clone occurred once. This rearrangement joins TRBV7-9 to TRBJ1-1; D remains ambiguous. Germline V gene data show CDR1 as SEHNR and CDR2 as FQNEAQ (reference sequence). There are 15 residues in the CDR3. The V and J ends lost 1 base and 4 bases respectively, with 13 bases between them. CDR3 region: CASSLVGEWGTEAFF. CDR3 sequence (DNA): TGTGCCAGCAGCTTAGTCGGCGAATGGGGCACTGAAGCTTTCTTT.

This rearrangement joins TRBV5-1 to TRBJ2-7, with 8 bases lining up with TRBD1. This CDR3 contains 14 residues. Trimming at V came to 5 bases and at J to 3 bases, leaving 7 bases not matched to a gene. CDR1 and CDR2 (germline): SGHRS, YFSETQ. This chain's CDR3 is CASRVFTGGYEQYF. The CDR3 nucleotides read TGCGCCAGCAGGGTGTTCACAGGGGGCTACGAGCAGTACTTC.

The rearrangement joins TRBV6-6 to TRBJ2-1, with 12 nucleotides matching TRBD2. Unmatched junction bases numbered 8, after V lost 6 bases and J lost 8 bases. Germline V gives CDR1 MNHNY, CDR2 SVGAGI (reference sequence). This CDR3 has 15 residues. Here the CDR3 reads CASSPTSGSSHEQFF. CDR3 bases: TGTGCCAGCAGCCCGACTAGCGGGAGTAGCCATGAGCAGTTCTTC.

This chain connects TRBV29-1 to TRBJ2-7; D gene uncertain. The CDR3 is 13 amino acids. Germline V gene lookup returns CDR1 SQVTM and CDR2 ANQGSEA. Trimming left V 4 bases short and J 0 bases short, with 10 bases between. The CDR3 sequence is CSVGQPSSYEQYF. The CDR3 DNA reads TGCAGCGTTGGGCAGCCCTCCTCCTACGAGCAGTACTTC.

This clone was picked up one time. The chain couples TRBV7-9 to TRBJ2-2; D gene unclear. V lost 8 bases, J lost 5 bases, and 3 bases lay in between. CDR3 length: 10 amino acids. Looked up from germline, CDR1 is SEHNR and CDR2 is FQNEAQ (reference sequence). The chain's CDR3 is CASGTGELFF. The DNA of the CDR3 is TGTGCCAGCGGGACCGGGGAGCTGTTTTTT.

The rearrangement joins TRBV7-9 to TRBJ2-1; maybe TRBD2 (7 bases). This CDR3 is 15 amino acids long. Trimming stripped 0 bases from V and 7 bases from J, with 13 bases between. CDR1 SEHNR and CDR2 FQNEAQ come from the germline V gene (reference sequence). The CDR3 is CASSLAGGGRNEQFF. CDR3 nucleotide sequence: TGTGCCAGCAGCTTAGCGGGAGGGGGTAGGAATGAGCAGTTCTTC.

The J gene is TRBJ2-4, the V gene TRBV29-1, with 7 nucleotides matching TRBD2. Trimming cost V 2 bases and J 0 bases; bases outside gene matches: 1. CDR1 is SQVTM and CDR2 is ANQGSEA in the germline V gene. This CDR3 comprises 14 residues. As DNA, the CDR3 is TGCAGCGTTGAAACGGGGGGAGCCAAAAACATTCAGTACTTC. As protein: CSVETGGAKNIQYF.

The gene calls are TRBV27 and TRBJ2-5; D possibly uses TRBD1 or TRBD2 (5 bases each). CDR1 MNHEY and CDR2 SMNVEV come from the germline V gene (reference sequence). CDR3 size: 18 residues. Trimming cost V 2 bases and J 5 bases, with 24 bases left between them. This chain's CDR3 is CASSLVREGQGELETQYF. The CDR3 nucleotides read TGTGCCAGCAGTTTAGTCCGGGAAGGCCAGGGCGAGTTGGAGACCCAGTACTTC.

CDR3 protein: CASSYPASGAHEQYF. The CDR3 nucleotides read TGTGCCAGCAGCTACCCGGCTAGCGGGGCCCACGAGCAGTACTTC. The chain links TRBV6-6 to TRBJ2-7; TRBD2 matches at 9 bases. V shed 6 bases, J shed 5 bases, and the junction held 11 bases outside the gene matches. CDR3 length: 15 amino acids. Germline V gives CDR1 MNHNY, CDR2 SVGAGI (reference sequence).

The chain links TRBV10-3 to TRBJ2-1; D may be TRBD1 (5 bases). This CDR3 is built from 16 residues. The germline V gene encodes CDR1 ENHRY and CDR2 SYGVKD. The ends were cut back, 0 bases at V and 0 bases at J, with 9 bases in the middle. The DNA of the CDR3 is TGTGCCATCAGTGAGTCGTCGGACACCTCCTACAATGAGCAGTTCTTC. Translated: CAISESSDTSYNEQFF.

The rearrangement joins TRBV2 to TRBJ2-7, with a possible D match to TRBD2 (5 bases). The CDR3 length is 17 residues. The germline CDR1 and CDR2 sequences are SNHLY and FYNNEI. V lost 7 bases, J lost 2 bases, and 24 bases lay in between. CDR3 nucleotide sequence: TGTGCCAGCATCGGACGACTAAATCGCCAAAGCACCTACGAGCAGTACTTC. Its translation is CASIGRLNRQSTYEQYF.